A single sample is the source of the 4 T cell receptor beta chains below, sequenced in a study of T cell changes during pregnancy in multiple sclerosis. The protocol was immunoSEQ multiplex PCR, while the TCRdb copy is restricted to in-frame clones and leaves out a portion. The sample shows about 40,000 clones, more than 85% of them seen only once. The sample consisted of CD8+ T cells from peripheral blood mononuclear cells, taken in the first trimester of pregnancy. The source of these receptors is a female donor with multiple sclerosis, enrolled in a pregnancy study.

The chain carries TRBV10-2 and TRBJ2-2; 7 bases match TRBD1. The CDR3 is 15 amino acids. CDR1 is WSHSY and CDR2 is SAAADI in the germline V gene. V trimming: 6 bases; J trimming: 4 bases; junction bases outside the gene matches: 8. In DNA, the CDR3 is TGCGCCAGCAGCCGGGACAGCCAGAGCACCGGGGAGCTGTTTTTT. Amino acid sequence: CASSRDSQSTGELFF.

This chain connects TRBV27 to TRBJ2-3, with 11 bases identical to TRBD2. Germline CDR1 is MNHEY and CDR2 is SMNVEV (reference sequence). The CDR3 covers 14 residues. J lost 5 bases, V lost 5 bases, and 3 bases had no gene match. The CDR3 reads CASSPGLAGDTQYF. The CDR3 DNA sequence: TGTGCCAGCAGTCCAGGACTAGCGGGAGATACGCAGTATTTT.

The count of this clone is one. The rearrangement joins TRBV10-3 to TRBJ1-2; 8 bases map to TRBD1. CDR3 length equals 14 residues. The trim removed 7 bases at V and 4 bases at J, leaving 8 bases unmatched. In germline, CDR1 is ENHRY, CDR2 SYGVKD. CDR3 loop: CAITPDREGYGYTF. The DNA of the CDR3 is TGTGCCATCACTCCGGACAGGGAAGGCTATGGCTACACCTTC.

The chain uses TRBV5-8 and TRBJ1-2; 9 positions match TRBD1. Unmatched junction bases numbered 6, after V lost 4 bases and J lost 5 bases. Looked up from germline, CDR1 is SGHTS and CDR2 is YDEGEE. This CDR3 region has 14 residues. CDR3 nucleotides: TGTGCCAGCAGCCCGGGGGGACAGGGATATGGCTACACCTTC. Translated: CASSPGGQGYGYTF.